This T cell receptor beta chain was sequenced for a study of cytomegalovirus exposure and HLA in healthy donors. Primers included in the PCR were 60 Vbeta and 13 Jbeta primers. Sequenced by immunoSEQ multiplex PCR; TCRdb stores in-frame clones only, minus some. In the table there are some 200,000 clones, over 75% of which are singletons. The study's findings and limits: It was likely that a cluster of highly shared sequence variants was a sequencing artifact. Rarity held for most TCR sequences, but there were some public TCRs that occurred in many donors.

Of note for this clone: Antigen: not known.

Looked up from germline, CDR1 is SGHRS and CDR2 is YFSETQ. Deletions cut 1 base from V and 6 bases from J, with 17 bases between. The CDR3 length is 16 residues. The chain employs TRBV5-1 and TRBJ2-1, with D possibly being TRBD1 (6 bases). Sequenced material: PBMCs. This TCR was sampled from a girl less than two years old in good health and CMV-seronegative. CDR3 bases: TGCGCCAGCAGCTTGACTCAGGGGATAGTTCCCAATGAGCAGTTCTTC. Its translation: CASSLTQGIVPNEQFF.